This T cell receptor beta chain emerged from a study of blood T cell repertoires in COVID-19. Study-level information: Specimens from acute and convalescent COVID-19 originated in the United States, Italy and Spain. The analysed material was cDNA or gDNA that came from T cells, B-cell-depleted T cells, or PBMCs.

In the source study's methods: Nucleated cell number was recorded as an estimate derived from reference gene primer amplification. This table comes from immunoSEQ multiplex PCR, and its TCRdb copy is limited to in-frame clones, with some not included. The DNA was the basis for D and trimming; V, J and clone size are from that table. The table includes 140,000 or so clones, 87% detected once. CDR1 and CDR2 from the germline V gene are LNHDA and SQIVND (reference sequence). This CDR3 has 17 residues. The V gene end was trimmed by 5 bases and the J gene end by 2 bases; junction bases not matched to a gene: 10.

The receptor's source is a man aged 45-65 years who had recovered from COVID-19. The specimen was peripheral blood. This sequence joins TRBV19 and TRBJ1-4, with TRBD1 matching over 8 bases. The CDR3 protein is CASSYWQGASTNEKLFF. The CDR3 region has the DNA TGTGCCAGTAGTTATTGGCAGGGGGCGTCCACTAATGAAAAACTGTTTTTT.